Within the sample, the clone carrying this T cell receptor (beta chain) is medium-sized (0.01 to 0.1%). Antigen: not known. No cell sorting was done before RNA was extracted from the tissue. Distant lung tissue was collected more than 3 cm away from the tumor edge. A modified ARM-PCR protocol with three rounds of nested PCR amplified TCRbeta. TCRdb itself ran the multiplex PCR reads through MiXCR, one entry per CDR3 protein. The data hold some 100,000 distinct CDR3 sequences, with 50% to 70% observed a single time. This entry comes from a study of tumor and adjacent non-tumor tissue in lung cancer. General study points: In normal lung, the top 100 clones were significantly more dominant than in tumor.

Sample: distant non-tumor lung tissue. This TCR derives from a man in his sixties with non-small cell lung cancer.

The CDR3 coding sequence is TGTGCCAGCAGCCCGAGGACAGGTCTCTACAATGAGCAGTTCTTC. As protein: CASSPRTGLYNEQFF. The chain recombines TRBV11-1 with TRBJ2-1, with 7 bases lining up with TRBD1. V lost 5 bases to trimming and J lost 3 bases; unmatched junction nucleotides: 7. Germline CDR1 reads SGHAT; CDR2 reads FQDESV (reference sequence). The CDR3 sequence is 15 residues long. Full variable domain (rest looked up from reference TRBV11-1 and TRBJ2-1): EAEVAQSPRYKITEKSQAVAFWCDPISGHATLYWYRQILGQGPELLVQFQDESVVDDSQLPKDRFSAERLKGVDSTLKIQPAELGDSAMYLCASSPRTGLYNEQFFGPGTRLTVL.